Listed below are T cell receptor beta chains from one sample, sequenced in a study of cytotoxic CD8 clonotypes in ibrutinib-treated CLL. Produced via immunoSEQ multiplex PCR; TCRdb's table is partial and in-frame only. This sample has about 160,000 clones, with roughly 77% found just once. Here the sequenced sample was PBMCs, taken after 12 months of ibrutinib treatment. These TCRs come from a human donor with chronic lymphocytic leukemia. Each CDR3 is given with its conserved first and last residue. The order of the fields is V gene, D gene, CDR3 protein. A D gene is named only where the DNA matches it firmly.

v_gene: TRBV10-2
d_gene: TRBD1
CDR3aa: CASRATGGPEAFF

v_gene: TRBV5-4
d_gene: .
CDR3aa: CASSLMSAGEQYF

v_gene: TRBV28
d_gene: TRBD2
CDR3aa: CASSPGGSGTYEQYF

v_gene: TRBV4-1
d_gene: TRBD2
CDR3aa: CASKAGLESDTQYF

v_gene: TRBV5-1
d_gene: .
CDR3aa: CASSLDNQETQYF

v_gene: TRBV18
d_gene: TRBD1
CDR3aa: CASSADRASGNTIYF

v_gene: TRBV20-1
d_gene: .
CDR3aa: CSARENNEQFF

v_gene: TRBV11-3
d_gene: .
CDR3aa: CASSLNREAEAFF

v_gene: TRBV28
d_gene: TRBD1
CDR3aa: CASRGQGFTEAFF

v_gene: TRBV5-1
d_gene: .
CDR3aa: CASSRAINQPQHF

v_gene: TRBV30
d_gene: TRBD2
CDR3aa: CAWRQRENEQYF

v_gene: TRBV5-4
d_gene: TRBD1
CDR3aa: CASSAGQGANQPQHF

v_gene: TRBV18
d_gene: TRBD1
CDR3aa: CASSPGTGANTEAFF

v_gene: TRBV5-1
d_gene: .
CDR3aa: CASSYSGDGGYTF

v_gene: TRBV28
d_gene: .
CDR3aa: CASSFSQYEQYF

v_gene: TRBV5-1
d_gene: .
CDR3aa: CASSFGRGLAVGELFF